The clone carrying this T cell receptor beta chain was counted between two and nine times. Both 60 Vbeta primers and 13 Jbeta primers went into the PCR. Here immunoSEQ multiplex PCR was the method, and the copy in TCRdb shows in-frame clones only, minus some. The sample shows under 200,000 clones, approximately 12% of them seen only once. The trim removed 5 bases at V and 8 bases at J, leaving 10 bases unmatched. CDR1 and CDR2 (germline): SGHTA, FQGNSA. The CDR3 contains 15 residues. This sample stems from a study of cytomegalovirus exposure and HLA in healthy donors. The specimen sequenced was PBMCs. The chain is built from TRBV7-2 and TRBJ2-4, with 9 bases lining up with TRBD2. The clonotype was recovered from a man aged 50-60 years in good health and CMV-seropositive. CDR3 in amino acids: CASSPGTSMWDIQYF. The CDR3 region has the DNA TGTGCCAGCAGCCCCGGGACTAGCATGTGGGACATTCAGTACTTC. The full variable domain, completed using reference TRBV7-2 and TRBJ2-4, is GAGVSQSPSNKVTEKGKDVELRCDPISGHTALYWYRQSLGQGLEFLIYFQGNSAPDKSGLPSDRFSAERTGGSVSTLTIQRTQQEDSAVYLCASSPGTSMWDIQYFGAGTRLSVL.